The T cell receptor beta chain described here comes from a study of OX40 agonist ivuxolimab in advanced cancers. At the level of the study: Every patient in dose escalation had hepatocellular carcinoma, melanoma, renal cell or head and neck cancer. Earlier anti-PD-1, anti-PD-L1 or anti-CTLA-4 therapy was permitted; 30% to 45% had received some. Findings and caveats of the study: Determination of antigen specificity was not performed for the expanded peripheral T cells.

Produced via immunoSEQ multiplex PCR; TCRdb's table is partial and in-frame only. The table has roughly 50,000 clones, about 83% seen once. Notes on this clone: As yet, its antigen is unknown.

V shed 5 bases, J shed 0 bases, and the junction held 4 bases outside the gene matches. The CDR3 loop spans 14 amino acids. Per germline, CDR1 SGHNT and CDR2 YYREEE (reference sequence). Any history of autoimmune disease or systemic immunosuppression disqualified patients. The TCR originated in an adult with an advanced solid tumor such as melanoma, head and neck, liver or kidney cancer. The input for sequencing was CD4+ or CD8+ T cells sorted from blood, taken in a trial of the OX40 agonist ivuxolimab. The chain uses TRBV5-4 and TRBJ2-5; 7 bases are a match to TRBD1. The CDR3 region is CASRADRDQETQYF. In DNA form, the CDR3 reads TGTGCCAGCAGAGCAGACAGGGACCAAGAGACCCAGTACTTC.